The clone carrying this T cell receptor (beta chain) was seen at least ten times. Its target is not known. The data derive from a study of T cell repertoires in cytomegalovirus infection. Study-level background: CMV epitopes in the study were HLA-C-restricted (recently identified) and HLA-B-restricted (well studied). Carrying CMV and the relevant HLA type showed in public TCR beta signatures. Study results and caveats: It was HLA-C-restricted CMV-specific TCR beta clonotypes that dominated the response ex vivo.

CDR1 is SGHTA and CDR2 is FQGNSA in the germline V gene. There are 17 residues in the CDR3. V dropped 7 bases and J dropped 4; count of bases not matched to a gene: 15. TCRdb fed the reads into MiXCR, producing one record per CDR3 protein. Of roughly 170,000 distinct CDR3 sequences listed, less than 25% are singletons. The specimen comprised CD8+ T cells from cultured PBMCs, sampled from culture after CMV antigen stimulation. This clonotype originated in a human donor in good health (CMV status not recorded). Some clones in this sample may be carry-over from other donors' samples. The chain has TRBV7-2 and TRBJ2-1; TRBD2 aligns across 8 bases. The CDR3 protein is CASNAFAGGQNYNEQFF. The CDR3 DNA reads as TGTGCCAGCAACGCCTTCGCGGGGGGTCAAAATTACAATGAGCAGTTCTTC.